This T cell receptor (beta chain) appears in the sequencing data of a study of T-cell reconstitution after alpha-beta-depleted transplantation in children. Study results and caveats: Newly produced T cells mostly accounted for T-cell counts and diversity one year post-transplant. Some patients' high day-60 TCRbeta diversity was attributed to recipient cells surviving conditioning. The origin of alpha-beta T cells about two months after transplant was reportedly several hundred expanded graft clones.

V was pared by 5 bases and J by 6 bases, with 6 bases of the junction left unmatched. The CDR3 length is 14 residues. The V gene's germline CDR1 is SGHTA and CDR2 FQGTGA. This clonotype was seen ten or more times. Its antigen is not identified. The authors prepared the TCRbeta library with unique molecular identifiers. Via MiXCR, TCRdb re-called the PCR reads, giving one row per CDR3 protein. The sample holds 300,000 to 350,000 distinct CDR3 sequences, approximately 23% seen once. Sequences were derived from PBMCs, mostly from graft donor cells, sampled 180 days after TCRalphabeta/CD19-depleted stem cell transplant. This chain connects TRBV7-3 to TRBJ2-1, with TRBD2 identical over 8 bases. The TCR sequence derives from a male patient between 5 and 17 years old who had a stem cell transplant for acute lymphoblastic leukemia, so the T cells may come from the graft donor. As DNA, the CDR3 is TGTGCCAGCAGCCCCAGACTAGCGAGCAATGAGCAGTTCTTC. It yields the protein CASSPRLASNEQFF.